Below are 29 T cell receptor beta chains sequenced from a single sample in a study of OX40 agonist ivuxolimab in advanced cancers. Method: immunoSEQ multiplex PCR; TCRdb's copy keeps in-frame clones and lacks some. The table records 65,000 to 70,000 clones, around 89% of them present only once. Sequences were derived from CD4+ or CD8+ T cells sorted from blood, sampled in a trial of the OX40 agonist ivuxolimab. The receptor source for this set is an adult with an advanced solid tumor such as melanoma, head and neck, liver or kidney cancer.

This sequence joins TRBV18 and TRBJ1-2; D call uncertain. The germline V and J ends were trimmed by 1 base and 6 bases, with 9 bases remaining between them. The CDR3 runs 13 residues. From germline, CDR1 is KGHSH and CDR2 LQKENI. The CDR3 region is CASSPQQNHGYTF. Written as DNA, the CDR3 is TGTGCCAGCTCACCACAACAGAACCATGGCTACACCTTC.

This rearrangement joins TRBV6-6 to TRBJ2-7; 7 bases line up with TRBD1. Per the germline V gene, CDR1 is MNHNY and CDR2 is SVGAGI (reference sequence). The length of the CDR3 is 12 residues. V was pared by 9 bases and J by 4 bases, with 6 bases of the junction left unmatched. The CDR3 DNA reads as TGTGCCAGTCGGGACAGAGATTACGAGCAGTACTTC. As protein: CASRDRDYEQYF.

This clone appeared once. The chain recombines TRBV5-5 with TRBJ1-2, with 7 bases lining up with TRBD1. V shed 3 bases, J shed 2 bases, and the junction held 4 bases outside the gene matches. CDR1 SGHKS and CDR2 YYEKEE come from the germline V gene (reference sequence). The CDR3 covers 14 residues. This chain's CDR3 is CASSSRQGNYGYTF. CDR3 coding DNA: TGTGCCAGCAGCTCCCGACAGGGCAACTATGGCTACACCTTC.

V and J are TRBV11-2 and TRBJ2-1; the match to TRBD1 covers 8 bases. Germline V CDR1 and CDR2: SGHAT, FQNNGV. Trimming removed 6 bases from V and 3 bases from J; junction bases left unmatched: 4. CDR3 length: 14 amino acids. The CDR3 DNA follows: TGTGCCAGCAGTCCAGGGGGCAGCTACAATGAGCAGTTCTTC. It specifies CASSPGGSYNEQFF.

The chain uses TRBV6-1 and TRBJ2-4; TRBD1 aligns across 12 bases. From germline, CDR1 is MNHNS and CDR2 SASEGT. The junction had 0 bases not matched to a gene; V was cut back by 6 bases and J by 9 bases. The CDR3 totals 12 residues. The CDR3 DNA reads TGTGCCAGCAGGGGACAGGGGGCCATTCAGTACTTC. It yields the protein CASRGQGAIQYF.

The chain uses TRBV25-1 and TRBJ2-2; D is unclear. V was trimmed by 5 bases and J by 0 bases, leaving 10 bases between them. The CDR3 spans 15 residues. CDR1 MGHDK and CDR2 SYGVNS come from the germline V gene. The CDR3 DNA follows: TGTGCCAGCAGTCACGGGTCCGCGAACACCGGGGAGCTGTTTTTT. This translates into CASSHGSANTGELFF. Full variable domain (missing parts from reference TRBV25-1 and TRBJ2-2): EADIYQTPRYLVIGTGKKITLECSQTMGHDKMYWYQQDPGMELHLIHYSYGVNSTEKGDLSSESTVSRIRTEHFPLTLESARPSHTSQYLCASSHGSANTGELFFGEGSRLTVL.

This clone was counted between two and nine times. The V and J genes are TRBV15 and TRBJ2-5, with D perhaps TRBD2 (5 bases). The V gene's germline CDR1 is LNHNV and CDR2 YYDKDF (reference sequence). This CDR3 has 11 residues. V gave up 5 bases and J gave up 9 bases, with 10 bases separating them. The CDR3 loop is CATSGGSPQYF. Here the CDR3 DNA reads TGTGCCACCAGCGGAGGCTCGCCCCAGTACTTC.

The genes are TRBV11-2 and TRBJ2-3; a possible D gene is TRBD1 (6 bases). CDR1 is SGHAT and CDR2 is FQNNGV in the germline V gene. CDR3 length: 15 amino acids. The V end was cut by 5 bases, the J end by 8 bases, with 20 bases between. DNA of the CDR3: TGTGCCAGCAGCAATACAGGACAGTCGTTCGGTACGCAGTATTTT. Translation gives CASSNTGQSFGTQYF.

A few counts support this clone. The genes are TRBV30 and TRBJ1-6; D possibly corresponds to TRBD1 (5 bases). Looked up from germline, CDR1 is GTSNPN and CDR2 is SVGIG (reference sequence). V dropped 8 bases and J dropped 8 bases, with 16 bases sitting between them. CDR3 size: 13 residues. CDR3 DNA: TGTGCCGGAGGGACGGGCTGGGATTCACCCCTCCACTTT. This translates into CAGGTGWDSPLHF.

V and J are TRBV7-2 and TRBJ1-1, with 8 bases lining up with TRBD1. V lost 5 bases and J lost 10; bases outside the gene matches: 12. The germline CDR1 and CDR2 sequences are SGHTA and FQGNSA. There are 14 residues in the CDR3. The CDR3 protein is CASSLSDRVDGAFF. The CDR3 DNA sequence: TGTGCCAGCAGCCTATCGGACAGGGTAGATGGAGCTTTCTTT.

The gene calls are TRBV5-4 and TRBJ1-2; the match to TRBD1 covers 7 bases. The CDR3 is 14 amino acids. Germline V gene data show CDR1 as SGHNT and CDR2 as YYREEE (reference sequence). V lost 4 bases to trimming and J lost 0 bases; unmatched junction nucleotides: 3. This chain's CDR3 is CASSRGTANYGYTF. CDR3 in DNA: TGTGCCAGCAGCCGCGGGACAGCTAACTATGGCTACACCTTC.

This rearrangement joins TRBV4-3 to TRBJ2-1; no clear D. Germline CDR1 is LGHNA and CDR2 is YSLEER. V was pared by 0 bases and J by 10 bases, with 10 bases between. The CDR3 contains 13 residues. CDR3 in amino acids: CASSQDEAREQFF. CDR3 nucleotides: TGCGCCAGCAGCCAAGATGAGGCCAGGGAGCAGTTCTTC.

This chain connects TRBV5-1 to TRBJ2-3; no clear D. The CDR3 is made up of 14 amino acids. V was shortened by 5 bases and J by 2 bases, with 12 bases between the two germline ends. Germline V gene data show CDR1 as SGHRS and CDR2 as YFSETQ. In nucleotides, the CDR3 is TGCGCCAGCAGGGCAGAGCCGAACACAGATACGCAGTATTTT. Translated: CASRAEPNTDTQYF.

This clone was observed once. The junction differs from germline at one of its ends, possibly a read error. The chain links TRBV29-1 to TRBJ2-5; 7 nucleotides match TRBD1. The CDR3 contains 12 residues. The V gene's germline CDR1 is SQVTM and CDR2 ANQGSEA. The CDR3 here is CSVEGGSETQYF. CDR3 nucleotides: TGCAGCGTAGAAGGGGGCAGCGAGACCCAGTACTTC.

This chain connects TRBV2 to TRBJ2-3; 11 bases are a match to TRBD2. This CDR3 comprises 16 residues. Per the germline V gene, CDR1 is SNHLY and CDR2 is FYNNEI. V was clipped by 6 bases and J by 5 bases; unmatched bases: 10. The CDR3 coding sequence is TGTGCCAGCAGGGGATTAGCGGGAGGGTGGAGAGATACGCAGTATTTT. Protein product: CASRGLAGGWRDTQYF.

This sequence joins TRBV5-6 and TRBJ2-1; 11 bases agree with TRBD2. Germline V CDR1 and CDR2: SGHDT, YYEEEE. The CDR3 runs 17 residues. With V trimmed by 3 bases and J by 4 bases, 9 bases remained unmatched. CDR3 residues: CASSSGLAAGIYNEQFF. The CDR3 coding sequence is TGTGCCAGCAGCTCGGGACTAGCGGCTGGGATTTACAATGAGCAGTTCTTC.

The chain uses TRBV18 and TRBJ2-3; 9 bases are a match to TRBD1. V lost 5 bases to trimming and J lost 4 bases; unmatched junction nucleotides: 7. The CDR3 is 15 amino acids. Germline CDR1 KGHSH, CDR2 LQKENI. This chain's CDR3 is CASSKGTGLADTQYF. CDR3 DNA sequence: TGTGCCAGCTCAAAAGGGACAGGGCTGGCAGATACGCAGTATTTT. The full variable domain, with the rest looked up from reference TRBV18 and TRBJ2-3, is NAGVMQNPRHLVRRRGQEARLRCSPMKGHSHVYWYRQLPEEGLKFMVYLQKENIIDESGMPKERFSAEFPKEGPSILRIQQVVRGDSAAYFCASSKGTGLADTQYFGPGTRLTVL.

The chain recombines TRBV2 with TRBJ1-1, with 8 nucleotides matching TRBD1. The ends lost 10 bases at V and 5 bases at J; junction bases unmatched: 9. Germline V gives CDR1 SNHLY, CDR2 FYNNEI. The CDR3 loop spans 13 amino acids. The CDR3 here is CATTQGVRTEAFF. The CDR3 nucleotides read TGTGCCACCACACAGGGGGTGAGGACTGAAGCTTTCTTT.

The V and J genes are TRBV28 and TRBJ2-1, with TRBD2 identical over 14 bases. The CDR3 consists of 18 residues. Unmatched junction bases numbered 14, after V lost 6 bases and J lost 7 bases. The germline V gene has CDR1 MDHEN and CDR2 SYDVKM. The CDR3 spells CASRAPAGTSGSNNEQFF. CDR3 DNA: TGTGCCAGCAGAGCCCCCGCCGGGACTAGCGGGAGTAATAATGAGCAGTTCTTC.

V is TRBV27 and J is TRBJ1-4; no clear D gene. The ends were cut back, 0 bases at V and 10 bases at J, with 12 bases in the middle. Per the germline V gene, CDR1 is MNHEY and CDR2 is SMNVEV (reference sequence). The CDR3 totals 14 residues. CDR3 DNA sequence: TGTGCCAGCAGTTTATCGGAGCCTCGGGGAAAACTGTTTTTT. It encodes CASSLSEPRGKLFF.

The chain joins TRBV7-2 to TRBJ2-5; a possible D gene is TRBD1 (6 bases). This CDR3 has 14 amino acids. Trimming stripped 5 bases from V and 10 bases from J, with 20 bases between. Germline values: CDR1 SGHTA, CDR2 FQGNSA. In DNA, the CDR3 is TGTGCCAGCAGCCCCGGACAGTGGGTTGTCGACCAGTACTTC. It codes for CASSPGQWVVDQYF.

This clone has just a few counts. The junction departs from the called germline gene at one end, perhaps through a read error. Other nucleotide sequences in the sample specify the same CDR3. The DNA of the CDR3 is TGTGCTAGCAGCAGCGGCGCGGGTGAGCAGTTCTTC. The encoded protein is CASSSGAGEQFF. The chain links TRBV7-6 to TRBJ2-1; TRBD2 is a possible D gene (5 bases). This CDR3 is 12 amino acids long. CDR1 is SGHVS and CDR2 is FNYEAQ in the germline V gene.

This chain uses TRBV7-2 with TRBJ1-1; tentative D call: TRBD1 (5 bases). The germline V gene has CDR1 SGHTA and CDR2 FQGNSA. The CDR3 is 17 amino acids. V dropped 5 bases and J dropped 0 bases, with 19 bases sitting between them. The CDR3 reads CASSPRRGEGLNTEAFF. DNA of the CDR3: TGTGCCAGCAGCCCCCGACGGGGCGAAGGGTTGAACACTGAAGCTTTCTTT.

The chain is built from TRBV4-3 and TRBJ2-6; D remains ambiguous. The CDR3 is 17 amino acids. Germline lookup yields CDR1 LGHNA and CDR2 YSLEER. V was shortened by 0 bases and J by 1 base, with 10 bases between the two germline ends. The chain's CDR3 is CASSQDRALSGANVLTF. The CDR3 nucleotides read TGCGCCAGCAGCCAAGATCGGGCGTTGTCTGGGGCCAACGTCCTGACTTTC.

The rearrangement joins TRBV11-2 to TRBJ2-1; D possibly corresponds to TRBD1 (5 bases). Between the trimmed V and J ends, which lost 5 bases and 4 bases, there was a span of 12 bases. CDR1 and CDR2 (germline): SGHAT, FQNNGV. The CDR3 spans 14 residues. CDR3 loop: CASSDWGRYNEQFF. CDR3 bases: TGTGCCAGCAGCGATTGGGGCCGGTACAATGAGCAGTTCTTC.

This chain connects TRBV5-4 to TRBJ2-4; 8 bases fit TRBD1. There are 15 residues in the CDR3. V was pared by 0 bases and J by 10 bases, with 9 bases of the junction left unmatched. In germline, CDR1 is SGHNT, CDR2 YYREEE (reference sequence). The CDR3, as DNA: TGTGCCAGCAGCTTGGGGCCGACAGGGGCGCCTATTCAGTACTTC. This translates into CASSLGPTGAPIQYF.

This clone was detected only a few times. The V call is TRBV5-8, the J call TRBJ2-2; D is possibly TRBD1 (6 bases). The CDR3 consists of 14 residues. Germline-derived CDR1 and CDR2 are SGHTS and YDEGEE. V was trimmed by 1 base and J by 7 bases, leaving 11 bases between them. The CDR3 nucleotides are TGTGCCAGCAGCTTGATACAGGGTTACGGGGAGCTGTTTTTT. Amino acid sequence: CASSLIQGYGELFF.

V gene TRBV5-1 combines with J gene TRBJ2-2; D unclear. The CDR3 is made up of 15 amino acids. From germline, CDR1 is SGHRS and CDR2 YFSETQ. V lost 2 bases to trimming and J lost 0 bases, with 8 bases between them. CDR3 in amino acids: CASSFAGANTGELFF. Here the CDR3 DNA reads TGCGCCAGCAGCTTCGCTGGCGCGAACACCGGGGAGCTGTTTTTT.

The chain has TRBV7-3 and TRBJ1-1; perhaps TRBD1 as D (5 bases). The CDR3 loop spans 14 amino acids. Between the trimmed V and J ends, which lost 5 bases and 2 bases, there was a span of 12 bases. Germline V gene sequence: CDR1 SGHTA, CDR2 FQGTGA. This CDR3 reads CASSPGAGNTEAFF. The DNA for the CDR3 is TGTGCCAGCAGCCCCGGGGCAGGTAACACTGAAGCTTTCTTT.